This T cell receptor (beta chain) appears in the sequencing data of a study of early T cells in non-severe SARS-CoV-2 infection. cDNA molecules, individually, were tagged with unique molecular identifiers. In TCRdb, the 5' RACE reads were re-called with MiXCR into one record per CDR3 protein. The sample lists tens of thousands of distinct CDR3 sequences; around 3.9% were seen once. The CDR3 runs to 17 residues. V dropped 0 bases and J dropped 0 bases, with 13 bases sitting between them. Germline V CDR1 and CDR2: MNHNY, SVGAGI (reference sequence). This clonotype was observed at least ten times. The chain joins TRBV6-6 to TRBJ2-3; D possibly matches TRBD1 or TRBD2 (5 bases each). The sequence was obtained from an adult who was a healthcare worker with PCR-confirmed SARS-CoV-2 infection or an uninfected control (not recorded which). The sequenced material came from whole blood. CDR3 sequence reads: CASSYSDRDGSTDTQYF. The DNA of the CDR3 is TGTGCCAGCAGTTACTCGGATCGGGACGGGAGCACAGATACGCAGTATTTT.